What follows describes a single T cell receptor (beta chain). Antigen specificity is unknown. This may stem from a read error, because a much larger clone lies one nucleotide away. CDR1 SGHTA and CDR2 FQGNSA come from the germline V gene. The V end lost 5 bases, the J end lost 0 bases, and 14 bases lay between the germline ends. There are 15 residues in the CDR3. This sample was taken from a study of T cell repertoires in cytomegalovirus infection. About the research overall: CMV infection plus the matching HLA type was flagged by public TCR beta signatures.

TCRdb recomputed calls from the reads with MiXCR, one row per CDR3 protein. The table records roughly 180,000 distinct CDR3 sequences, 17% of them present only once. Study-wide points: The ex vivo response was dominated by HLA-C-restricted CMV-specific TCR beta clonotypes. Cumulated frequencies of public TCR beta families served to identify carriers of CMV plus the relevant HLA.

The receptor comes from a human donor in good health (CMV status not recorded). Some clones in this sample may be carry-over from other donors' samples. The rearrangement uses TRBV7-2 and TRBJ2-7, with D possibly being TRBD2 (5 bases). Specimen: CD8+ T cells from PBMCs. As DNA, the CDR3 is TGTGCCAGCAGCCGGCGCGGGCTTAGCTCCTACGAGCAGTACTTC. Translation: CASSRRGLSSYEQYF.